A selection of T cell receptor beta chains follows, all from one sample in a study of long-term antiretroviral therapy in people with HIV. The data were produced by immunoSEQ multiplex PCR, yet TCRdb's version contains in-frame clones alone and is incomplete. The sample includes some 26,000 clones, approximately 76% of them seen just once. Sequencing used unsorted PBMCs, obtained 1.1 years before starting antiretroviral therapy. All receptors derive from a woman in her thirties or forties with HIV. The CDR3 runs from the conserved cysteine through the conserved F or W. A D gene is named only where the DNA matches it firmly. Clone size is not always given. Where it is, it says once, few, many or a class for expanded clones.

NA TRBJ1-2 TRBD1 TRBV10-3 CAISASGTVSNYGYTF TGTGCCATCAGTGCCTCCGGGACAGTCTCTAACTATGGCTACACCTTC
NA TRBJ1-2 NA TRBV30 CAWGPGNGYGYTF TGTGCCTGGGGCCCGGGGAACGGCTATGGCTACACCTTC
NA TRBJ2-7 TRBD1 TRBV28 CASTPGGLSYEQYF TGTGCCAGCACTCCAGGGGGCCTCTCCTACGAGCAGTACTTC
NA TRBJ2-6 TRBD1 TRBV27 CASSFGTGERWSGANVLTF TGTGCCAGCAGTTTCGGGACAGGGGAAAGGTGGTCTGGGGCCAACGTCCTGACTTTC
NA TRBJ1-1 NA TRBV7-2 CASSLASGRTEAFF TGTGCCAGCAGCTTAGCATCAGGGAGGACTGAAGCTTTCTTT
few TRBJ1-4 NA TRBV4-1 CASSQLMATNEKLFF TGCGCCAGCAGCCAATTAATGGCAACTAATGAAAAACTGTTTTTT
NA TRBJ1-1 NA TRBV5-5 CASSLGPDRGNTEAFF TGTGCCAGCAGCTTGGGACCGGATCGTGGTAACACTGAAGCTTTCTTT
few TRBJ2-1 NA TRBV6-5 CASSYYSSYNEQFF TGTGCCAGCAGTTACTATTCTAGTTACAATGAGCAGTTCTTC
NA TRBJ2-7 TRBD2 TRBV7-2 CASSSRPGTSGRAPYEQYF TGTGCCAGCAGCTCACGCCCGGGGACTAGCGGGAGGGCCCCCTACGAGCAGTACTTC
NA TRBJ2-1 TRBD2 TRBV2 CASRFGASGSNEQFF TGTGCCAGCAGGTTTGGGGCTAGCGGGAGCAATGAGCAGTTCTTC
NA TRBJ1-2 NA TRBV19 CASHGTLYGYTF TGTGCCAGCCACGGAACCCTGTATGGCTACACCTTC
NA TRBJ1-2 NA TRBV4-1 CASSHRDAQEYGYTF TGCGCCAGCAGCCACCGGGACGCCCAGGAGTATGGCTACACCTTC
few TRBJ1-5 NA TRBV12-5 CASGFNQPQHF TGTGCTAGTGGTTTCAATCAGCCCCAGCATTTT
NA TRBJ2-7 NA TRBV5-6 CASSPGRNIEQYF TGTGCCAGCAGCCCGGGACGGAATATCGAGCAGTACTTC
NA TRBJ2-3 TRBD2 TRBV2 CASKPSGASTDTQYF TGTGCCAGCAAACCTAGCGGGGCTAGCACAGATACGCAGTATTTT
NA TRBJ1-4 NA TRBV6-1 CASSADTTTNEKLFF TGTGCCAGCAGTGCGGACACGACAACTAATGAAAAACTGTTTTTT
NA TRBJ2-7 TRBD1 TRBV10-3 CAISGRDRGIGDEQYF TGTGCCATCAGTGGCCGGGACAGGGGGATCGGCGACGAGCAGTACTTC
NA TRBJ2-7 NA TRBV9 CASSVVGAGGEQYF TGTGCCAGCAGCGTAGTAGGGGCCGGGGGAGAGCAGTACTTC
NA TRBJ2-7 TRBD1 TRBV18 CASSPTGGQGSHEQYF TGTGCCAGCTCACCAACAGGGGGACAGGGCTCCCACGAGCAGTACTTC
NA TRBJ2-1 NA TRBV7-9 CASSLVGGEQFF TGTGCCAGCAGCTTAGTAGGGGGTGAGCAGTTCTTC
once TRBJ2-7 NA TRBV29-1 CSVVRFRGLGYEQYF TGCAGCGTTGTGAGGTTTCGGGGATTAGGCTACGAGCAGTACTTC
NA TRBJ2-3 NA TRBV11-3 CASSSGRGADTQYF TGTGCCAGCAGCTCGGGGAGGGGGGCAGATACGCAGTATTTT
NA TRBJ1-2 NA TRBV19 CASSIGNRDGYTF TGTGCCAGTAGTATAGGTAACAGGGATGGCTACACCTTC
NA TRBJ1-2 NA TRBV11-2 CASSPDRHYGYTF TGTGCCAGCAGCCCCGACAGGCACTATGGCTACACCTTC
NA TRBJ2-7 TRBD1 TRBV5-5 CASSLSGQGNYEQYF TGTGCCAGCAGCTTATCGGGACAGGGAAACTACGAGCAGTACTTC
NA TRBJ1-1 TRBD1 TRBV11-2 CASSPRQGDNTEAFF TGTGCCAGCAGCCCCCGACAGGGCGATAACACTGAAGCTTTCTTT
NA TRBJ2-1 NA TRBV5-6 CASSLEELEQFF TGTGCCAGCAGCCTAGAAGAACTAGAGCAGTTCTTC
NA TRBJ1-2 NA TRBV7-2 CASTSGSYGYTF TGTGCCAGCACCTCCGGCAGCTATGGCTACACCTTC
NA TRBJ1-5 NA TRBV19 CATMNPFLDSNQPQHF TGTGCCACTATGAACCCATTTCTGGATAGCAATCAGCCCCAGCATTTT
medium-sized TRBJ2-3 TRBD2 TRBV5-1 CASSATGTNTDTQYF TGCGCCAGCAGCGCCACCGGGACTAACACAGATACGCAGTATTTT
few TRBJ1-4 NA TRBV4-1 CASSQPGEKLFF TGCGCCAGCAGCCAGCCAGGTGAAAAACTGTTTTTT
NA TRBJ1-1 NA TRBV5-1 CASSLAKGRTEAFF TGCGCCAGCAGCTTGGCCAAGGGGAGGACTGAAGCTTTCTTT
NA TRBJ2-7 TRBD1 TRBV9 CASSIGTGTGTTYEQYF TGTGCCAGCAGCATTGGAACCGGGACAGGGACCACCTACGAGCAGTACTTC
NA TRBJ1-1 NA TRBV4-1 CASSQGTGQNTEAFF TGCGCCAGCAGCCAAGGCACAGGGCAGAACACTGAAGCTTTCTTT
NA TRBJ2-6 NA TRBV7-9 CASSSLGVFLSGANVLTF TGTGCCAGCAGCTCTCTCGGGGTATTCCTCTCTGGGGCCAACGTCCTGACTTTC
once TRBJ1-1 NA TRBV5-5 CASSLATGNTEAFF TGTGCCAGCAGCTTGGCCACGGGGAACACTGAAGCTTTCTTT
NA TRBJ2-5 TRBD1 TRBV7-9 CASSGDRVQETQYF TGTGCCAGCAGTGGGGACAGGGTCCAAGAGACCCAGTACTTC
NA TRBJ2-7 TRBD1 TRBV5-1 CASSLQGQGYEQYF TGCGCCAGCAGCTTGCAGGGACAGGGCTACGAGCAGTACTTC
NA TRBJ2-2 TRBD1 TRBV6-6 CASREQGRAGELFF TGTGCCAGCAGGGAACAGGGGAGAGCCGGGGAGCTGTTTTTT